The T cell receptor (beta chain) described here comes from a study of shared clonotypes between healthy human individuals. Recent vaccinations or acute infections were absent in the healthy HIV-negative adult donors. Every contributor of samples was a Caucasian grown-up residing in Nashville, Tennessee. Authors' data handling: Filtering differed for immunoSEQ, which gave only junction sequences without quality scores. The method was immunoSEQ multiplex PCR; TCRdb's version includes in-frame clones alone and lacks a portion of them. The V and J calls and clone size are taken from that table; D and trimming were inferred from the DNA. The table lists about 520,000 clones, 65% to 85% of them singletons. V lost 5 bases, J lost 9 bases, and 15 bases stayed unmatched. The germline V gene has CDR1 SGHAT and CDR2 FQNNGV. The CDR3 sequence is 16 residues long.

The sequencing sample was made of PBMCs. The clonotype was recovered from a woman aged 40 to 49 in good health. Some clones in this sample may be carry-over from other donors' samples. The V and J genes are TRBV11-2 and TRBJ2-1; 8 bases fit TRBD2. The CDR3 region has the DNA TGTGCCAGCAGCGGCCGCGAGCGGGAGATGTTGGCTGAGCAGTTCTTC. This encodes CASSGREREMLAEQFF.